Following are 8 T cell receptor beta chains from one sample sequenced in a study of T cell repertoires in cytomegalovirus infection. TCRdb processed the reads anew with MiXCR; each CDR3 protein has one entry. The sample includes about 830,000 distinct CDR3 sequences, about 30% of them seen just once. These receptors have no identified antigens. Here the sequenced sample was cultured CD8+ T cells from PBMCs, taken from culture after CMV antigen stimulation. The origin of the receptors is a human donor in good health (CMV status not recorded). Some clones in this sample may be carry-over from other donors' samples.

This chain joins TRBV6-1 and TRBJ1-5; 7 bases fit TRBD1. V gave up 4 bases and J gave up 5 bases; unmatched junction bases: 5. Germline V gene data show CDR1 as MNHNS and CDR2 as SASEGT. This CDR3 spans 14 amino acids. The CDR3 loop reads CASSGRGRDQPQHF. For the CDR3, the DNA is TGTGCCAGCAGTGGGAGGGGGCGCGATCAGCCCCAGCATTTT.

This clonotype was observed a handful of times. This chain connects TRBV15 to TRBJ1-5; D call uncertain. The CDR3 runs to 12 residues. Germline CDR1 is LNHNV and CDR2 is YYDKDF (reference sequence). V was shortened by 1 base and J by 4 bases, with 2 bases between the two germline ends. Here the CDR3 reads CATSRGNQPQHF. The CDR3 DNA reads TGTGCCACCAGCAGAGGAAATCAGCCCCAGCATTTT.

The V call is TRBV20-1, the J call TRBJ2-5; 8 bases are shared with TRBD2. Germline assignment: CDR1 DFQATT and CDR2 SNEGSKA (reference sequence). The CDR3 length is 16 residues. V trimming: 1 base; J trimming: 4 bases; junction bases outside the gene matches: 11. CDR3 bases: TGCAGTGCTAGAGTGTCGGGTCGTAGCGGGGTAGAGACCCAGTACTTC. It specifies CSARVSGRSGVETQYF.

This clonotype occurred a few times. CDR3 nucleotide sequence: TGTGCCAGCAGTGACTGGACAGGGAGGACTGAAGCTTTCTTT. Its translation: CASSDWTGRTEAFF. The V call is TRBV6-5, the J call TRBJ1-1; 8 nucleotides align to TRBD1. Germline-derived CDR1 and CDR2 are MNHEY and SVGAGI. CDR3 length: 14 amino acids. Germline trimming cut 5 bases from V and 5 bases from J; bases unmatched to any gene: 7.

This clonotype occurred many times. The DNA of the CDR3 is TGCAGTGCACAGAACTCCCGTGGCAGCTTTTATGGCTACACCTTC. As protein: CSAQNSRGSFYGYTF. The V and J genes are TRBV20-1 and TRBJ1-2; D is uncertain. The CDR3 is 15 residues long. V was clipped by 6 bases and J by 5 bases, with 22 bases between them. Germline CDR1 DFQATT, CDR2 SNEGSKA (reference sequence).

This clonotype showed up many times. The rearrangement uses TRBV7-9 and TRBJ2-7; D may match TRBD1 or TRBD2 (5 bases each). This CDR3 is 14 amino acids long. V lost 4 bases and J 2 bases, leaving 12 bases between the germline ends. The V gene's germline CDR1 is SEHNR and CDR2 FQNEAQ (reference sequence). The CDR3 nucleotides read TGTGCCAGCAGCTCCCCCGGGACCGCCTACGAGCAGTACTTC. Translated: CASSSPGTAYEQYF.

The table lists this clonotype with many counts. The chain couples TRBV7-2 to TRBJ2-7; unclear D gene. Trimming pared 6 bases from V and 4 bases from J, leaving 10 bases between. Germline V gene sequence: CDR1 SGHTA, CDR2 FQGNSA. The CDR3 totals 12 residues. The CDR3 is CASSPRLYEQYF. In DNA form, the CDR3 reads TGTGCCAGCAGTCCAAGACTGTACGAGCAGTACTTC.

This clonotype has more than one count but fewer than ten. The chain joins TRBV23-1 to TRBJ2-5; D might be TRBD1 (5 bases). TRBV23-1 is treated as an ORF (open reading frame) with a function not yet certain. The length of the CDR3 is 15 residues. The V and J ends lost 2 bases and 0 bases respectively, with 10 bases between them. The CDR3 DNA reads TGCGCCAGCAGTCAAAGGGGTCCGGACCAAGAGACCCAGTACTTC. Translating it yields CASSQRGPDQETQYF.